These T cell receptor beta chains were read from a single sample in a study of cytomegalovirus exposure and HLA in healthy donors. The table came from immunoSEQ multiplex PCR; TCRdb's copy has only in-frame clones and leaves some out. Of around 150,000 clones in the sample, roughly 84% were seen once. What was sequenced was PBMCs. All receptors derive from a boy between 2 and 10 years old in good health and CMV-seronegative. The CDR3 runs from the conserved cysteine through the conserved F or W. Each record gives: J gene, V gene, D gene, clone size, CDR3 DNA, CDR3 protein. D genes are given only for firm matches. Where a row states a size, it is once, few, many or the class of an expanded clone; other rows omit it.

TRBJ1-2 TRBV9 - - TGTGCCAGCAGCGTAGACAACAACCCCTATGGCTACACCTTC CASSVDNNPYGYTF
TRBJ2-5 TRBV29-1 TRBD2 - TGCAGCGTTGGGGGAAGACTAGCGGGACGAGAGACCCAGTACTTC CSVGGRLAGRETQYF
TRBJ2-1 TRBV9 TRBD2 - TGTGCCAGCAGCGTAGAGGTTAGGACTAGCGGGAACAATGAGCAGTTCTTC CASSVEVRTSGNNEQFF
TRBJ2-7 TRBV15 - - TGTGCCACCAGCAGAGGGGCGAGGGTAATTCACTTC CATSRGARVIHF
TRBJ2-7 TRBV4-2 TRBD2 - TGTGCCAGCAGCCAACCCCGGACTAGTTCTTACGAGCAGTACTTC CASSQPRTSSYEQYF
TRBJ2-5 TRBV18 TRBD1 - TGTGCCAGCTCACCAAGGGACAGCGAACGGGAGACCCAGTACTTC CASSPRDSERETQYF
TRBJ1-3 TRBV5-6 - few TGTGCCAGCAGCTTTACGCCCGGGATCTCTGGAAACACCATATATTTT CASSFTPGISGNTIYF
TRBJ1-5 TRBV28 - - TGTGCCAGCAGTTACGGGTTGAATCAGCCCCAGCATTTT CASSYGLNQPQHF
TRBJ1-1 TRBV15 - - TGTGCCACCAGCAGAGATCTGAGCCCGGGCACTGAAGCTTTCTTT CATSRDLSPGTEAFF
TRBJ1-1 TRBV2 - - TGTGCCAGCATCTTCGACACTGAAGCTTTCTTT CASIFDTEAFF
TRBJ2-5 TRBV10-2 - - TGCGCCCCCACTGGAGACCAAGAGACCCAGTACTTC CAPTGDQETQYF
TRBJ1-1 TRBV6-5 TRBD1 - TGTGCCAGCACCAGAACCGGGACAGGGATCACTGAAGCTTTCTTT CASTRTGTGITEAFF
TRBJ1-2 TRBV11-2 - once TGTGCCAGCAGCGATTCGATACTCCAATTGTATGGCTACACCTTC CASSDSILQLYGYTF
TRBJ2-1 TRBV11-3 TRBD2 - TGTGCCAGCAGTTTACTAGCGGATCTTGCCTACAATGAGCAGTTCTTC CASSLLADLAYNEQFF
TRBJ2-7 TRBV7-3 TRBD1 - TGTGCCAGCAGCCAGGGGACAGGGGGGGCTTACGAGCAGTACTTC CASSQGTGGAYEQYF
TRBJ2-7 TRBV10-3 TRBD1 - TGTGCCATCAGTAATGGACAGGGGGCATACGAGCAGTACTTC CAISNGQGAYEQYF
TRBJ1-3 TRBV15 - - TGTGCCACCAGCAGTGCAGCGAGCTCTGGAAACACCATATATTTT CATSSAASSGNTIYF
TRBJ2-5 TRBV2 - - TGTGCCAGCAGTGAAGGGGCGGGACACCAAGAGACCCAGTACTTC CASSEGAGHQETQYF
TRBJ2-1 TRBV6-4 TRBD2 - TGTGCCAGCAGCGGGGGGACTAGCGGGTACAATGAGCAGTTCTTC CASSGGTSGYNEQFF
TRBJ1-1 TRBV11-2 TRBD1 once TGTGCCAGCAGCTTTATCAGGGGGCGAGGCACTGAAGCTTTCTTT CASSFIRGRGTEAFF
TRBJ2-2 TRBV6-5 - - TGTGCCAGCAGTCAGATCAGGGGCACCGGGGAGCTGTTTTTT CASSQIRGTGELFF
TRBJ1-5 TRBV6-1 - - TGTGCCAGCGGCCGGACAGCCAGCAATCAGCCCCAGCATTTT CASGRTASNQPQHF
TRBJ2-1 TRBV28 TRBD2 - TGTGCCAGCAGGGCACTAGCGGCTCACAATGAGCAGTTCTTC CASRALAAHNEQFF
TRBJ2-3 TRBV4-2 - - TGTGCCAGCAGCCAAGAGGAGCCAGCAACAGATACGCAGTATTTT CASSQEEPATDTQYF
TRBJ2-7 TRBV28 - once TGTGCCACCGCAGGGCCCACCTACGAGCAGTACTTC CATAGPTYEQYF
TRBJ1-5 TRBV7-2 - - TGTGCCAGCAGCCCGTACAGGGATAGCAATCAGCCCCAGCATTTT CASSPYRDSNQPQHF
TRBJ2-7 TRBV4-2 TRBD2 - TGTGCCAGCAGCCATCCCCCTCTTGCGGGAGGTAGGGAGCAGTACTTC CASSHPPLAGGREQYF
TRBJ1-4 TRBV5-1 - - TGCGCCAACCGACAGCATCATGAAAAACTGTTTTTT CANRQHHEKLFF
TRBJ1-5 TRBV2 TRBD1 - TGTGCCAGCAGTAAAGACAGGGGTAGCAATCAGCCCCAGCATTTT CASSKDRGSNQPQHF
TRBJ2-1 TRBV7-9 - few TGTGCCAGCAGCTTATCCGGATCCGAGGACAATGAGCAGTTCTTC CASSLSGSEDNEQFF
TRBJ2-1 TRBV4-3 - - TGCGCCAGCAGCCAGAGGCAGGGGGGACTAGTTTTCTTC CASSQRQGGLVFF
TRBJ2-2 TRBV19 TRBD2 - TGTGCCAGTAGTGCGGGGGAGTTCACCGGGGAGCTGTTTTTT CASSAGEFTGELFF
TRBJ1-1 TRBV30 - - TGTGCCTGGAGTGTAGAGGGGAACACTGAAGCTTTCTTT CAWSVEGNTEAFF
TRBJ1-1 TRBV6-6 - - TGTGCCAGCAGTCGTCAGCGCCTCACTGAAGCTTTCTTT CASSRQRLTEAFF
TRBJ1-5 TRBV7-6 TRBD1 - TGTGCCAGCAGCCCCGGGACAGGGGGAAGCAATCAGCCCCAGCATTTT CASSPGTGGSNQPQHF
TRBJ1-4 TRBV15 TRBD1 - TGTGCCACCAGCAGAGTGGGGCAGGGGGCTGAAAAACTGTTTTTT CATSRVGQGAEKLFF
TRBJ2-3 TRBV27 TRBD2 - TGTGCCAGCAGACGGGGACTAGCGGGGCCGAATACGCAGTATTTT CASRRGLAGPNTQYF
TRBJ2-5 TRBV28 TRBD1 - TGTGCCAGCAGCTTAGGCGCCAGGGGGAGAGAGACCCAGTACTTC CASSLGARGRETQYF
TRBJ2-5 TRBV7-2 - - TGTGCCAGCAGCTCGATCAGCGGGTACCAAGAGACCCAGTACTTC CASSSISGYQETQYF
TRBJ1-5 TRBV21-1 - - - CASSKVGQGAPQPQHF
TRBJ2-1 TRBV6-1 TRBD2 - TGTGCCGGGGGACTAGCGGGGTCCTACAATGAGCAGTTCTTC CAGGLAGSYNEQFF
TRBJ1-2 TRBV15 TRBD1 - TGTGCCACCAGCAGAGGACGACAGGGGGCCGCCTATGGCTACACCTTC CATSRGRQGAAYGYTF
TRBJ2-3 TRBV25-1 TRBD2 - TGTGCCAGCAGGGGCGGGAGGTACACAGATACGCAGTATTTT CASRGGRYTDTQYF
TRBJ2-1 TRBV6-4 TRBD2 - TGTGCCAGCAGTGACTCGGGTAGCGGGGGGGCTCGGCAGTTCTTC CASSDSGSGGARQFF
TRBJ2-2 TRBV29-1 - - TGCAGCGTTGAAAACAGGTTCAACACCGGGGAGCTGTTTTTT CSVENRFNTGELFF
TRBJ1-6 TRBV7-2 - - TGTGCCAGCAGCACGACTCAGGATAAGGGGTCACCCCTCCACTTT CASSTTQDKGSPLHF
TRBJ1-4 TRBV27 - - TGTGCCAGCAGTCGCCACAGGGACCTCCCGAATGAAAAACTGTTTTTT CASSRHRDLPNEKLFF
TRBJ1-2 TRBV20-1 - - TGCAGTCCCCGGGGGGACGGCTACACCTTC CSPRGDGYTF
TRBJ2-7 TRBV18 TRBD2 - TGTGCCAGCTCAACAAGGACTAGCGCCTCCTACGAGCAGTACTTC CASSTRTSASYEQYF
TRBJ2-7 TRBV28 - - TGTGCCAGCAGTCGGGACACTGCTTATGAGCAGTACTTC CASSRDTAYEQYF
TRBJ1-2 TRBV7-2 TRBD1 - TGTGCCAGCAACCCACCTACCGGGACAGGGACATATGGCTACACCTTC CASNPPTGTGTYGYTF
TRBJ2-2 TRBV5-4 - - TGTGCCAGCAGCTCCCTAGGTACGTCCGGGGAGCTGTTTTTT CASSSLGTSGELFF
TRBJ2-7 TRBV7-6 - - TGTGCCAGCAGCTTAGTTACAAACTCCTACGAGCAGTACTTC CASSLVTNSYEQYF
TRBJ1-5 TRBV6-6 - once TGTGCCAGCCGGCGGGGGGACTCTCAGCCCCAGCATTTT CASRRGDSQPQHF
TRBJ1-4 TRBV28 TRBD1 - TGTGCCAGCAGTGGGGCGGGACAGGGTACCGAAAAACTGTTTTTT CASSGAGQGTEKLFF
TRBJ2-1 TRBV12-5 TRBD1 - TGTGCTAGTGGTTTCGGGGGGACAGGGAGGAATGAGCAGTTCTTC CASGFGGTGRNEQFF
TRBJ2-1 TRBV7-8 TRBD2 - TGTGCCAGCTCGGAGGGGCGGGGGGGACACAATGAGCAGTTCTTC CASSEGRGGHNEQFF
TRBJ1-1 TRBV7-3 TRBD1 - TGTGCCAGCAGTAGACAGGGGCCGAACACTGAAGCTTTCTTT CASSRQGPNTEAFF
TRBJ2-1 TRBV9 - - TGTGCCAGCAGCGTAGCGGGGGTGGGGTACAATGAGCAGTTCTTC CASSVAGVGYNEQFF
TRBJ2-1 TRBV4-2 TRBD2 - TGTGCCAGCAGCCAAGCCCTAGCGGGGGGGCCCCAATACAATGAGCAGTTCTTC CASSQALAGGPQYNEQFF